Shown below are 15 T cell receptor beta chains from a single sample sequenced in a study of OX40 agonist ivuxolimab in advanced cancers. The assay was immunoSEQ multiplex PCR, and TCRdb's table has in-frame clones only and misses some. This sample has about 24,000 clones, with roughly 84% found just once. Sequenced here: CD4+ or CD8+ T cells sorted from blood, sampled in a trial of the OX40 agonist ivuxolimab. These receptors all come from an adult with an advanced solid tumor such as melanoma, head and neck, liver or kidney cancer.

The V call is TRBV12-5, the J call TRBJ2-3, with TRBD1 as a possible D gene (6 bases). Trimming shortened V by 6 bases and J by 0 bases, and 13 bases separated the two germline ends. The CDR3 runs 15 residues. From germline, CDR1 is LGHNT and CDR2 FRNRAP. The chain's CDR3 is CASGVGTLSTDTQYF. CDR3 in DNA: TGTGCTAGTGGGGTGGGGACACTAAGCACAGATACGCAGTATTTT.

The chain joins TRBV2 to TRBJ2-3; weak D call: TRBD1 (5 bases). The V and J ends lost 5 bases and 2 bases respectively, with 11 bases between them. The CDR3 extends over 14 amino acids. The germline V gene has CDR1 SNHLY and CDR2 FYNNEI. CDR3 nucleotides: TGTGCCAGCAGTCGACAGTTTTTCACAGATACGCAGTATTTT. Protein: CASSRQFFTDTQYF.

The genes are TRBV5-6 and TRBJ2-1; 8 nucleotides line up with TRBD2. Trimming removed 3 bases from V and 12 bases from J; junction bases left unmatched: 14. CDR1 is SGHDT and CDR2 is YYEEEE in the germline V gene. The CDR3 length is 15 residues. In DNA, the CDR3 is TGTGCCAGCAGCTCCGCTAGCGGGCCCCCGGTCTGGCAGTTCTTC. This translates into CASSSASGPPVWQFF.

CDR3 in DNA: TGTGCCAGCAGCCCACGCGGGCCCTATGGCTACACCTTC. It codes for CASSPRGPYGYTF. The chain joins TRBV7-2 to TRBJ1-2; unclear D gene. The CDR3 runs 13 residues. The V end lost 5 bases, the J end lost 4 bases, and 11 bases lay between the germline ends. Per the germline V gene, CDR1 is SGHTA and CDR2 is FQGNSA.

This clone was found once. The V gene is TRBV5-1, the J gene TRBJ2-5; TRBD2 agrees at 7 bases. J lost 4 bases, V lost 0 bases, and 3 bases had no gene match. The CDR3 sequence is 14 residues long. Germline V CDR1 and CDR2: SGHRS, YFSETQ. CDR3 nucleotide sequence: TGCGCCAGCAGCTTGGTTTTAGCGGGAGAGACCCAGTACTTC. Amino acids: CASSLVLAGETQYF. Full variable domain (rest looked up from reference TRBV5-1 and TRBJ2-5): KAGVTQTPRYLIKTRGQQVTLSCSPISGHRSVSWYQQTPGQGLQFLFEYFSETQRNKGNFPGRFSGRQFSNSRSEMNVSTLELGDSALYLCASSLVLAGETQYFGPGTRLLVL.

The V gene is TRBV6-4, the J gene TRBJ2-1, with D possibly matching TRBD2 (6 bases). CDR1 and CDR2 from the germline V gene are MRHNA and SNTAGT. V lost 4 bases to trimming and J lost 9 bases, with 13 bases between them. The CDR3 sequence is 13 residues long. CDR3: CASSVDWGGEQFF. In nucleotides, the CDR3 is TGTGCCAGCAGTGTGGACTGGGGAGGTGAGCAGTTCTTC.

This clone has just one count. V gene TRBV6-6 combines with J gene TRBJ1-2; D might be TRBD1 (6 bases). Germline CDR1 MNHNY, CDR2 SVGAGI (reference sequence). This CDR3 has 15 residues. Trimming stripped 10 bases from V and 6 bases from J, with 24 bases between. The CDR3 sequence is CAIFYGTNPADGYTF. The CDR3 DNA reads TGTGCCATATTTTACGGGACAAACCCCGCGGATGGCTACACCTTC.

The gene calls are TRBV6-1 and TRBJ1-3; no firm D call. Trimming pared 7 bases from V and 1 base from J, leaving 5 bases between. In germline, CDR1 is MNHNS, CDR2 SASEGT. There are 12 residues in the CDR3. The chain's CDR3 is CASMSSGNTIYF. Here the CDR3 DNA reads TGTGCCAGCATGAGTTCTGGAAACACCATATATTTT.

V usage is TRBV6-5 and J usage is TRBJ1-4; D is perhaps TRBD1 (6 bases). Per the germline V gene, CDR1 is MNHEY and CDR2 is SVGAGI. This CDR3 spans 13 amino acids. The germline V and J ends were trimmed by 2 bases and 6 bases, with 7 bases remaining between them. The CDR3 DNA sequence: TGTGCCAGCAGTTACAGGGGGGATGAAAAACTGTTTTTT. Translation gives CASSYRGDEKLFF.

The genes are TRBV5-1 and TRBJ1-2; no definite D call. V lost 0 bases to trimming and J lost 1 base, with 10 bases between them. This CDR3 comprises 15 residues. CDR1 and CDR2 (germline): SGHRS, YFSETQ. CDR3 bases: TGCGCCAGCAGCTTGGATGGCAGAAGTAACTATGGCTACACCTTC. Translating gives CASSLDGRSNYGYTF. Full variable domain (rest looked up from reference TRBV5-1 and TRBJ1-2): KAGVTQTPRYLIKTRGQQVTLSCSPISGHRSVSWYQQTPGQGLQFLFEYFSETQRNKGNFPGRFSGRQFSNSRSEMNVSTLELGDSALYLCASSLDGRSNYGYTFGSGTRLTVV.

The rearrangement joins TRBV11-1 to TRBJ1-1; no firm D call. Trimming removed 0 bases from V and 3 bases from J, with 8 bases in between. In germline, CDR1 is SGHAT, CDR2 FQDESV (reference sequence). This CDR3 region has 14 residues. In DNA form, the CDR3 reads TGTGCCAGCAGCTTAGCCTGGGGAGACACTGAAGCTTTCTTT. Amino acids: CASSLAWGDTEAFF. The full variable domain, rest sourced from reference TRBV11-1 and TRBJ1-1, is EAEVAQSPRYKITEKSQAVAFWCDPISGHATLYWYRQILGQGPELLVQFQDESVVDDSQLPKDRFSAERLKGVDSTLKIQPAELGDSAMYLCASSLAWGDTEAFFGQGTRLTVV.

This chain links TRBV19 with TRBJ2-2; 8 bases fit TRBD1. V dropped 5 bases and J dropped 3; count of bases not matched to a gene: 11. This CDR3 has 17 residues. CDR1 is LNHDA, CDR2 SQIVND, per germline (reference sequence). The CDR3 bases are TGTGCCAGTAGTTTACGGACAGGGAATCTCTACACCGGGGAGCTGTTTTTT. This translates into CASSLRTGNLYTGELFF.

V gene TRBV5-1 combines with J gene TRBJ2-7; D ambiguous. V lost 0 bases, J lost 4 bases, and 11 bases lay in between. CDR3 length: 14 amino acids. The V gene's germline CDR1 is SGHRS and CDR2 YFSETQ. The CDR3 protein is CASSLGGYRYEQYF. The CDR3 region has the DNA TGCGCCAGCAGCTTGGGGGGATACAGATACGAGCAGTACTTC.

This clone was counted a single time. The chain links TRBV9 to TRBJ2-3; TRBD2 agrees at 10 bases. The germline V gene encodes CDR1 SGDLS and CDR2 YYNGEE. This CDR3 is 17 amino acids long. V gave up 4 bases and J gave up 0 bases; unmatched junction bases: 8. CDR3: CASSPPGLATSTDTQYF. The CDR3 nucleotides are TGTGCCAGCAGCCCACCGGGACTAGCGACTAGCACAGATACGCAGTATTTT.

This clone appeared once. The CDR3 DNA sequence: TGTGCCAGCAGGAACGCCCGGAGGGACCACGAGCAGTACTTC. Translation gives CASRNARRDHEQYF. The V gene is TRBV6-5, the J gene TRBJ2-7; D might be TRBD2 (6 bases). The germline V gene encodes CDR1 MNHEY and CDR2 SVGAGI. There are 14 residues in the CDR3. V was trimmed by 6 bases and J by 5 bases, leaving 17 bases between them.